This TCR beta chain stems from a study of T cell responses to AZD1222 COVID-19 vaccine. The protocol was immunoSEQ multiplex PCR, while the TCRdb copy is restricted to in-frame clones and leaves out a portion. The sample lists 140,000 to 150,000 clones, roughly 91% occurring once. On this clone: Its cognate antigen is unknown.

This CDR3 is 15 amino acids long. V dropped 10 bases and J dropped 5 bases, with 24 bases sitting between them. CDR1 LNHDA and CDR2 SQIVND come from the germline V gene (reference sequence). General observations from the study: Only five or six individuals given AZD1222 were seropositive at baseline.

J is TRBJ2-7 and V is TRBV19; the D gene is possibly TRBD2 (6 bases). The source of this sequence is an adult in good health. The sequencing here drew on peripheral blood, taken on day 0 of AZD1222 vaccination. Written as DNA, the CDR3 is TGTGCCAATAGCGGAACCTTGCCAGAGGTCCACGAGCAGTACTTC. Translating it yields CANSGTLPEVHEQYF.